A selection of T cell receptor beta chains follows, all from one sample in a study of blood T cell repertoires in COVID-19. Here immunoSEQ multiplex PCR was the method, and the copy in TCRdb shows in-frame clones only, minus some. The table lists a few hundred thousand clones, roughly 87% of them singletons, with 1.9% in the top ten. The sample consisted of peripheral blood. The receptor set was obtained from a man aged 35 to 55 with active or convalescent COVID-19. CDR3s include the opening cysteine and the closing phenylalanine or tryptophan. D genes are given only for firm matches. Some rows have no size entry. The others give once, few or many, or a class for an expanded clone.

13	NA	NA	TRBJ1-2	TRBV6-5	CASSYNSFYGYTF	TGTGCCAGCAGTTACAACAGTTTCTATGGCTACACCTTC
15	TRBD1	NA	TRBJ1-1	TRBV19	CASSIGRGPNTEAFF	TGTGCCAGTAGTATAGGTAGGGGGCCGAACACTGAAGCTTTCTTT
16	TRBD1	NA	TRBJ1-5	TRBV6-2/TRBV6-3	CASSVTGGLSNQPQHF	TGTGCCAGCAGCGTGACAGGGGGCCTTAGCAATCAGCCCCAGCATTTT
17	NA	NA	TRBJ2-3	TRBV3-1/TRBV3-2	CASRPHLSAAYTDTQYF	TGTGCCAGCAGACCCCACCTTTCAGCGGCTTACACAGATACGCAGTATTTT
15	NA	NA	TRBJ1-1	TRBV19	CASSISNRENTEAFF	TGTGCCAGTAGTATATCCAACAGGGAGAACACTGAAGCTTTCTTT
13	TRBD1	NA	TRBJ2-2	TRBV9	CASSDRGHGELFF	TGTGCCAGCAGCGACAGGGGCCACGGGGAGCTGTTTTTT
14	NA	NA	TRBJ2-1	TRBV29-1	CSVDQSFAYNEQFF	TGCAGCGTTGACCAGTCATTTGCCTACAATGAGCAGTTCTTC
15	TRBD2	NA	TRBJ2-3	TRBV7-3	CASSLTRGGADTQYF	TGTGCCAGCAGCTTAACTCGCGGGGGGGCCGATACGCAGTATTTT
14	TRBD2	NA	TRBJ2-5	TRBV5-6	CASSHWVAGETQYF	TGTGCCAGCAGCCACTGGGTAGCGGGAGAGACCCAGTACTTC
13	NA	once	TRBJ1-2	TRBV6-1	CASSDTFNYGYTF	TGTGCCAGCAGTGACACTTTTAACTATGGCTACACCTTC
15	NA	NA	TRBJ1-1	TRBV4-1	CASSDSNRVNTEAFF	TGCGCCAGCAGCGACTCGAACAGGGTGAACACTGAAGCTTTCTTT
15	TRBD1	NA	TRBJ1-1	TRBV6-6	CASSPADRASTEAFF	TGTGCCAGCAGTCCTGCGGACAGGGCGAGCACTGAAGCTTTCTTT
16	TRBD2	NA	TRBJ2-3	TRBV5-1	CASSSTSGGATDTQYF	TGCGCCAGCAGCTCTACTAGCGGGGGGGCCACAGATACGCAGTATTTT
16	NA	NA	TRBJ2-3	TRBV1	CTSSQDLAGYTDTQYF	TGCACCAGCAGCCAAGATCTAGCGGGGTACACAGATACGCAGTATTTT
15	NA	NA	TRBJ1-1	TRBV21-1	CASSKGAGLDTEAFF	TGTGCCAGCAGCAAAGGGGCCGGCCTTGACACTGAAGCTTTCTTT
16	NA	few	TRBJ1-3	TRBV11-3	CASSLDSRTAGNTIYF	TGTGCCAGCAGCTTAGATTCCCGGACAGCTGGAAACACCATATATTTT
15	TRBD2	NA	TRBJ2-1	TRBV9	CASSAGLAGGDEQFF	TGTGCCAGCAGCGCGGGACTAGCGGGAGGGGATGAGCAGTTCTTC
13	NA	NA	TRBJ1-2	TRBV7-9	CASSFTANYGYTF	TGTGCCAGCAGCTTCACAGCTAACTATGGCTACACCTTC
12	NA	NA	TRBJ1-1	TRBV3-1/TRBV3-2	CASSQDQVVAFF	TGTGCCAGCAGCCAAGACCAGGTAGTAGCTTTCTTT
14	NA	NA	TRBJ1-4	TRBV18	CASSLQGTNEKLFF	TGTGCCAGCTCACTACAGGGAACTAATGAAAAACTGTTTTTT
11	NA	NA	TRBJ2-1	TRBV2	CASSDVLGEFF	TGTGCCAGCAGTGACGTCCTAGGAGAGTTCTTC
13	NA	NA	TRBJ1-2	TRBV29-1	CSVDSSANYGYTF	TGCAGCGTTGATTCGTCAGCTAACTATGGCTACACCTTC
14	NA	NA	TRBJ2-5	TRBV18	CASSPPAGEETQYF	TGTGCCAGCTCACCACCCGCAGGGGAAGAGACCCAGTACTTC
17	NA	NA	TRBJ1-4	TRBV5-1	CASSPGTPYASGEKLFF	TGCGCCAGCAGCCCCGGGACTCCTTACGCCTCAGGGGAAAAACTGTTTTTT
13	NA	NA	TRBJ1-2	TRBV27	CASSYLGAGGYTF	TGTGCCAGCAGTTATTTAGGGGCCGGTGGCTACACCTTC
15	NA	NA	TRBJ1-2	TRBV19	CASSFPRSGLYGYTF	TGTGCCAGTAGTTTTCCCAGGTCCGGACTCTATGGCTACACCTTC
14	NA	NA	TRBJ1-6	TRBV4-1	CASSQEVGTTPLHF	TGCGCCAGCAGCCAAGAGGTAGGAACTACGCCCCTCCACTTT
13	NA	NA	TRBJ1-4	TRBV28	CASSFVGDEKLFF	TGTGCCAGCAGTTTCGTCGGGGATGAAAAACTGTTTTTT
18	NA	NA	TRBJ2-7	TRBV3-1/TRBV3-2	CASSQSRGGRDFTGEQYF	TGTGCCAGCAGCCAATCGAGGGGGGGCAGAGATTTTACTGGAGAGCAGTACTTC
17	NA	NA	TRBJ1-6	TRBV28	CASSSRTGSSYNSPLHF	TGTGCCAGCAGTTCCCGGACGGGAAGCTCCTATAATTCACCCCTCCACTTT
11	NA	NA	TRBJ1-2	TRBV20-1	CSGAGDYGYTF	TGCAGTGGCGCTGGAGACTATGGCTACACCTTC
16	TRBD1	NA	TRBJ1-1	TRBV6-4	CASSDSMGTGTTEAFF	TGTGCCAGCAGTGACTCGATGGGGACAGGGACCACTGAAGCTTTCTTT
17	NA	once	TRBJ2-3	TRBV7-3	CASSLNGGTYSTDTQYF	TGTGCCAGCAGCTTAAACGGCGGAACCTATAGCACAGATACGCAGTATTTT
12	NA	NA	TRBJ1-4	TRBV9	CASSLQTGKLFF	TGTGCCAGCAGCCTTCAGACGGGGAAACTGTTTTTT
16	TRBD1	NA	TRBJ2-2	TRBV7-8	CASSLTSPTGAGELFF	TGTGCCAGCAGTTTAACCTCTCCGACAGGGGCCGGGGAGCTGTTTTTT
13	TRBD1	once	TRBJ2-5	TRBV29-1	CSVGQGGSETQYF	TGCAGCGTTGGACAGGGGGGGTCAGAGACCCAGTACTTC
13	NA	few	TRBJ1-2	TRBV6-5	CASSFPLGGGYTF	TGTGCCAGCAGTTTCCCCCTGGGAGGTGGCTACACCTTC
12	NA	NA	TRBJ1-2	TRBV11-2	CASSSRVHGYTF	TGTGCCAGCAGCTCCCGCGTCCATGGCTACACCTTC
15	TRBD2	NA	TRBJ2-3	TRBV2	CASSGLAGDTDTQYF	TGTGCCAGCAGTGGTCTAGCGGGAGACACAGATACGCAGTATTTT
16	NA	NA	TRBJ1-6	TRBV27	CASSFTGLSYNSPLHF	TGTGCCAGCAGTTTCACCGGACTCTCCTATAATTCACCCCTCCACTTT
14	TRBD1	few	TRBJ1-2	TRBV20-1	CSASATTGSYGYTF	TGCAGTGCTAGTGCTACGACAGGGAGCTATGGCTACACCTTC
11	NA	NA	TRBJ1-1	TRBV12-3/TRBV12-4	CASRTGLRAFF	TGTGCCAGCAGGACGGGACTAAGGGCTTTCTTT
18	TRBD1	NA	TRBJ2-5	TRBV28	CASTDRGLGSASRETQYF	TGTGCCAGCACGGACAGGGGATTGGGTAGTGCTAGTCGAGAGACCCAGTACTTC
14	NA	NA	TRBJ2-5	TRBV5-1	CASSLGGNQETQYF	TGCGCCAGCAGCTTGGGAGGGAACCAAGAGACCCAGTACTTC
12	NA	NA	TRBJ1-2	TRBV28	CASGAANYGYTF	TGTGCCAGCGGGGCAGCCAACTATGGCTACACCTTC